The 11 T cell receptor beta chains listed next were all sequenced from one sample in a study of blood T cell repertoires in COVID-19. Sequenced by immunoSEQ multiplex PCR; TCRdb stores in-frame clones only, minus some. The table records approximately 100,000 clones, around 80% of them present only once. The sequenced sample was peripheral blood. Receptors were obtained from a man aged 70 or older with active or convalescent COVID-19.

This chain joins TRBV5-5 and TRBJ1-5; 9 bases fit TRBD1. CDR3 length: 18 amino acids. V lost 0 bases to trimming and J lost 3 bases; unmatched junction nucleotides: 10. Germline V gene lookup returns CDR1 SGHKS and CDR2 YYEKEE (reference sequence). The DNA of the CDR3 is TGTGCCAGCAGCTTGGGTCCGGGACAGGGTTGGCCCAATCAGCCCCAGCATTTT. This sequence encodes CASSLGPGQGWPNQPQHF. Looking up the rest from reference TRBV5-5 and TRBJ1-5 gives the full variable domain: DAGVTQSPTHLIKTRGQQVTLRCSPISGHKSVSWYQQVLGQGPQFIFQYYEKEERGRGNFPDRFSARQFPNYSSELNVNALLLGDSALYLCASSLGPGQGWPNQPQHFGDGTRLSIL.

This chain uses TRBV6-5 with TRBJ2-7; D might be TRBD2 (5 bases). The CDR3 runs 13 residues. The V end was cut by 9 bases, the J end by 0 bases, with 12 bases between. Germline CDR1 MNHEY, CDR2 SVGAGI. The CDR3 DNA is TGTGCCAGTACTAGTGGAAGCTCCTACGAGCAGTACTTC. Translation: CASTSGSSYEQYF.

The chain links TRBV9 to TRBJ2-3; tentatively, D is TRBD2 (5 bases). V lost 0 bases and J lost 0, with 11 bases in between. The CDR3 has 16 residues. The germline CDR1 and CDR2 sequences are SGDLS and YYNGEE. The CDR3, as DNA: TGTGCCAGCAGCGTAGGTGGCGGGTTTAGCACAGATACGCAGTATTTT. Protein product: CASSVGGGFSTDTQYF.

The V gene is TRBV14, the J gene TRBJ1-4; 9 bases agree with TRBD1. The CDR3 has 15 amino acids. Germline trimming cut 3 bases from V and 7 bases from J; bases unmatched to any gene: 6. Germline values: CDR1 SGHDN, CDR2 FVKESK. CDR3 DNA sequence: TGTGCCAGCAGCCAGGGGGGACAGGGAGGTGAAAAACTGTTTTTT. As protein: CASSQGGQGGEKLFF.

J is TRBJ1-4 and V is TRBV11-2; no firm D call. Per germline, CDR1 SGHAT and CDR2 FQNNGV. The length of the CDR3 is 14 residues. Trimming stripped 0 bases from V and 7 bases from J, with 9 bases between. DNA of the CDR3: TGTGCCAGCAGCTTAGAGGACTATGGTGAAAAACTGTTTTTT. This sequence encodes CASSLEDYGEKLFF.

CDR3 sequence reads: CASSFGTASNYGYTF. The CDR3 DNA sequence: TGTGCCAGCAGCTTTGGGACAGCCAGCAACTATGGCTACACCTTC. The chain uses TRBV5-8 and TRBJ1-2, with TRBD1 matching over 7 bases. CDR3 length: 15 residues. The junction had 6 bases not matched to a gene; V was cut back by 2 bases and J by 2 bases. The germline gives CDR1 SGHTS, CDR2 YDEGEE. The variable domain in full, with the rest retrieved from reference TRBV5-8 and TRBJ1-2, is EAGVTQSPTHLIKTRGQQATLRCSPISGHTSVYWYQQALGLGLQFLLWYDEGEERNRGNFPPRFSGRQFPNYSSELNVNALELEDSALYLCASSFGTASNYGYTFGSGTRLTVV.

In DNA, the CDR3 is TGTGCCAGCAGCTTAGCCTCCGGGACAGGGGAAGAGACCCAGTACTTC. Residues: CASSLASGTGEETQYF. V and J are TRBV7-8 and TRBJ2-5; TRBD1 matches 10 bases. This CDR3 has 16 residues. Per the germline V gene, CDR1 is SGHVS and CDR2 is FQNEAQ. With 0 bases clipped from V and 3 bases from J, the junction kept 4 bases outside the gene matches.

The V and J genes are TRBV29-1 and TRBJ1-2; possible D gene TRBD1, 6 bases. The CDR3 contains 13 residues. V lost 5 bases and J lost 8, with 18 bases in between. Germline V CDR1 and CDR2: SQVTM, ANQGSEA. In DNA, the CDR3 is TGCAGCGTTTCAGGGCGGGGGGCGCCGGGCTACACCTTC. Translating it yields CSVSGRGAPGYTF.

The chain couples TRBV2 to TRBJ1-3; D is uncertain. Germline CDR1 is SNHLY and CDR2 is FYNNEI. The CDR3 runs to 14 residues. V gave up 5 bases and J gave up 0 bases, with 8 bases separating them. The CDR3 spells CASSPNFSGNTIYF. The CDR3, as DNA: TGTGCCAGCAGTCCTAATTTCTCTGGAAACACCATATATTTT.

CDR3 amino acids: CASRTSGNTGELFF. In nucleotides, the CDR3 is TGCGCCAGCCGGACTAGCGGGAACACCGGGGAGCTGTTTTTT. J is TRBJ2-2 and V is TRBV5-1; 10 bases are a match to TRBD2. The ends lost 7 bases at V and 1 base at J; junction bases unmatched: 1. Germline CDR1 reads SGHRS; CDR2 reads YFSETQ. This CDR3 has 14 residues.

V gene TRBV5-1 combines with J gene TRBJ1-1; 7 bases agree with TRBD1. Germline-derived CDR1 and CDR2 are SGHRS and YFSETQ. V dropped 3 bases and J dropped 3; count of bases not matched to a gene: 8. This CDR3 is built from 15 residues. The CDR3 reads CASSSGQQTDTEAFF. The CDR3, as DNA: TGCGCCAGCAGCTCGGGACAGCAGACTGACACTGAAGCTTTCTTT.